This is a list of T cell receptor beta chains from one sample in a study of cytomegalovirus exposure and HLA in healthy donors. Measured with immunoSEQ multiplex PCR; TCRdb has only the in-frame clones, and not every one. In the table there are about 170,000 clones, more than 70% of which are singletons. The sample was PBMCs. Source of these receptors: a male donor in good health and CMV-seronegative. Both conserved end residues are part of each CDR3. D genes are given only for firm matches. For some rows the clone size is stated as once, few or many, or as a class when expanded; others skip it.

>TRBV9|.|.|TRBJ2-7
TGTGCCAGCACCCCCGGGGTAGTCCCCTACGAGCAGTACTTC
CASTPGVVPYEQYF
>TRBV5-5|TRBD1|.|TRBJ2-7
TGTGCCAGCAGCCCCCGGGACAGCTCCTACGAGCAGTACTTC
CASSPRDSSYEQYF
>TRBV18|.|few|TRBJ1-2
TGTGCCAGCTCACCTCTGACAGCACCTAACTATGGCTACACCTTC
CASSPLTAPNYGYTF
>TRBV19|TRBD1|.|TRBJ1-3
TGTGCCAGTAGTATTCAGACAGGGAGTGGAAACACCATATATTTT
CASSIQTGSGNTIYF
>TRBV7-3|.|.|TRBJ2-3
TGTGCCAGCAGCTTTATAGCGTTAGATACGCAGTATTTT
CASSFIALDTQYF
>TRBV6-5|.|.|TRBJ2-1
TGTGCCAGCAGTTATTCGGGATTAGAGCAGTTCTTC
CASSYSGLEQFF
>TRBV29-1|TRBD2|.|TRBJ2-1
TGCAGCGGATTAAGCGGGACTAGCGGACACAATGAGCAGTTCTTC
CSGLSGTSGHNEQFF
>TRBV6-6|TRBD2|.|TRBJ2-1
TGTGCCAGCAGGGGGACTAGCGGAAACAATGAGCAGTTCTTC
CASRGTSGNNEQFF
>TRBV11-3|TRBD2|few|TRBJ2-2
TGTGCCAGCAGCCCACTAGCGGGCTCCGGGGAGCTGTTTTTT
CASSPLAGSGELFF
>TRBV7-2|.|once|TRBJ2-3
TGTGCCAGCAGCTTACCAGGGAATAAGGTAGCAGATACGCAGTATTTT
CASSLPGNKVADTQYF
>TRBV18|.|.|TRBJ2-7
TGTGCCAGCTGTACCCACAGTTACGAGCAGTACTTC
CASCTHSYEQYF
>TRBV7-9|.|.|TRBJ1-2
TGTGCCAGCAGCTTTGGCAGGGTGTTCGTTCACTATGGCTACACCTTC
CASSFGRVFVHYGYTF
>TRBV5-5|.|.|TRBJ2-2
TGTGCCAGCAGCTTGGCCAGTTCCGGGGAGCTGTTTTTT
CASSLASSGELFF
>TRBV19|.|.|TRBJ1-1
TGTGCCAGTACCGTACGGACTGAAGCTTTCTTT
CASTVRTEAFF
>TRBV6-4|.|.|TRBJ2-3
TGTGCCAGCAGTGAGTTTTGGGCTACCACAGATACGCAGTATTTT
CASSEFWATTDTQYF
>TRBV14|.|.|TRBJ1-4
TGTGCCAGCAGCCAAAAGGGGGTCCCCGGGGAAAAACTGTTTTTT
CASSQKGVPGEKLFF
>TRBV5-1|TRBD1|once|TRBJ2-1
TGCGCCAGCAGGACACAGGGGGGCAACAATGAGCAGTTCTTC
CASRTQGGNNEQFF
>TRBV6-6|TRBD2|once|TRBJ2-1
TGTGCCAGCACCTCCGAGCGGGGAGGTTACAATGAGCAGTTCTTC
CASTSERGGYNEQFF
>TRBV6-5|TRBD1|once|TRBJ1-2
TGTGCCAGCACGCCCCTCAGACAGGGTGGCTACACCTTC
CASTPLRQGGYTF
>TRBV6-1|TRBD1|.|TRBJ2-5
TGTGCCAGCAGTGGCTGGGCCGGGACAGGGGGCCGGGAGACCCAGTACTTC
CASSGWAGTGGRETQYF
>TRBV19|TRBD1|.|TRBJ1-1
TGTGCCAGTAGTATAAGGACAGGGGGTTCGCACACTGAAGCTTTCTTT
CASSIRTGGSHTEAFF
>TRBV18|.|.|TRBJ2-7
TGTGCCAGCTCACTTTTCCAGGTGCCCCTCTCCTACGAGCAGTACTTC
CASSLFQVPLSYEQYF
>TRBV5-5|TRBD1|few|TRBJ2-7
TGTGCCAGCAGCATCGGGACAGGGTCATACGAGCAGTACTTC
CASSIGTGSYEQYF
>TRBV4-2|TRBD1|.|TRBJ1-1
TGTGCCAGCAGCCAGGGCTTGGGACAGGCGAACACTGAAGCTTTCTTT
CASSQGLGQANTEAFF
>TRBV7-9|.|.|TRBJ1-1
TGTGCCAGCGACCTTGGGGGGGTTACTTTCTTT
CASDLGGVTFF
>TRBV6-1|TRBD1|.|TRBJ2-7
TGTGCCAGCAGTGGCAGGGGGCGCGACGAGCAGTACTTC
CASSGRGRDEQYF
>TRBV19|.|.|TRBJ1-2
TGTGCCAGTAGACTCCCCCGAGGCAACTATGGCTACACCTTC
CASRLPRGNYGYTF
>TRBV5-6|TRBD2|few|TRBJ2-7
TGTGCCAGCAGCTATGGGACTAGCGGGGACGAGCAGTACTTC
CASSYGTSGDEQYF
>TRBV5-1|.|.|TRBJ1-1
TGCGCCAGCAGCTTGGCTGGGGGCTACACTGAAGCTTTCTTT
CASSLAGGYTEAFF
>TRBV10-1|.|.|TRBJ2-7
TGCGCCAGCAGTGCACTAGCTAACTCCTACGAGCAGTACTTC
CASSALANSYEQYF
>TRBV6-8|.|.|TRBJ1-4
TGTGCCAGCATTAGACAGGATATTAGAGGAAAACTGTTTTTT
CASIRQDIRGKLFF
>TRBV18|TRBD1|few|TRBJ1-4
TGTGCCAGCTCACCACCGGACAGGGGGCCCCCTCTAGTCGACAAACTGTTTTTT
CASSPPDRGPPLVDKLFF